The 24 T cell receptor beta chains listed next were all sequenced from one sample in a study of radiation and T cells in renal cell carcinoma. Assay: immunoSEQ multiplex PCR; the TCRdb copy retains only in-frame clones and omits some. This table holds 150,000 to 200,000 clones, 88% found once. Time point given: blood 4 weeks post-SBRT, at nephrectomy. Indicated treatment: 15 Gy SBRT to primary tumor, nephrectomy 4 weeks later. Sequencing used blood, obtained from a patient whose treatment included radiotherapy and nephrectomy. Source of these receptors: a woman aged 45-60 years with renal cell carcinoma.

The V call is TRBV14, the J call TRBJ1-1; D ambiguous. The germline V gene has CDR1 SGHDN and CDR2 FVKESK. V was shortened by 1 base and J by 1 base, with 19 bases between the two germline ends. The CDR3 is 18 amino acids. The CDR3 DNA reads as TGTGCCAGCAGCCAAGTGGGCCCTTCCCTTATAAAGAACACTGAAGCTTTCTTT. As protein: CASSQVGPSLIKNTEAFF.

This chain uses TRBV7-2 with TRBJ2-3, with 13 positions matching TRBD2. CDR3 size: 17 residues. Trimming cost V 5 bases and J 5 bases; bases outside gene matches: 10. Germline-derived CDR1 and CDR2 are SGHTA and FQGNSA. CDR3 residues: CASSARLAGGLGDTQYF. CDR3 in DNA: TGTGCCAGCAGCGCCCGACTAGCGGGGGGTCTCGGAGATACGCAGTATTTT.

The CDR3 DNA reads TGTGCCTGGAGTAAGGGAAACTATGGCTACACCTTC. It is translated as CAWSKGNYGYTF. The rearrangement uses TRBV30 and TRBJ1-2, with D unclear. The CDR3 contains 12 residues. The V end lost 2 bases, the J end lost 2 bases, and 6 bases lay between the germline ends. Germline values: CDR1 GTSNPN, CDR2 SVGIG (reference sequence).

The chain uses TRBV4-2 and TRBJ1-1; no clear D. The CDR3 is made up of 15 amino acids. CDR1 is LGHNA, CDR2 YNFKEQ, per germline. V was cut by 0 bases and J by 0 bases, with 8 bases left in between. The CDR3 region has the DNA TGTGCCAGCAGCCAAGATGAGGAAATGAACACTGAAGCTTTCTTT. This codes for CASSQDEEMNTEAFF.

The CDR3 here is CASSERGGEQYF. The CDR3 DNA sequence: TGTGCCAGCAGTGAAAGAGGGGGCGAGCAGTACTTC. This rearrangement joins TRBV2 to TRBJ2-7; weak D call: TRBD1 (6 bases). The CDR3 consists of 12 residues. Per the germline V gene, CDR1 is SNHLY and CDR2 is FYNNEI. Deletions cut 2 bases from V and 6 bases from J, with 8 bases between.

This clone was picked up a small number of times. Other DNA sequences in the same sample also yield this CDR3. This chain joins TRBV5-1 and TRBJ2-3; 11 bases line up with TRBD1. The junction had 2 bases not matched to a gene; V was cut back by 0 bases and J by 2 bases. This CDR3 is built from 16 residues. Germline values: CDR1 SGHRS, CDR2 YFSETQ. The CDR3 bases are TGCGCCAGCAGCTTGGGAGGACAGGGGGCCACAGATACGCAGTATTTT. Translating gives CASSLGGQGATDTQYF.

The chain links TRBV19 to TRBJ2-7; D might be TRBD1 (5 bases). The V gene lost 2 bases and the J gene lost 4 bases, with 12 bases spanning the gap. The CDR3 sequence is 14 residues long. Germline CDR1 reads LNHDA; CDR2 reads SQIVND (reference sequence). In nucleotides, the CDR3 is TGTGCCAGTAGTATACCAGGGCTCTCTTACGAGCAGTACTTC. Amino acid sequence: CASSIPGLSYEQYF.

J is TRBJ1-1 and V is TRBV7-8, with TRBD1 matching 9 bases. The CDR3 length is 15 residues. Germline V lookup: CDR1 SGHVS, CDR2 FQNEAQ. The trim removed 3 bases at V and 1 base at J, leaving 3 bases unmatched. The CDR3 DNA reads as TGTGCCAGCAGCTTGACAGGGGGTAAGAACACTGAAGCTTTCTTT. Protein product: CASSLTGGKNTEAFF.

V and J are TRBV10-1 and TRBJ2-5, with D perhaps matching TRBD1 (6 bases). Germline assignment: CDR1 WNHNN and CDR2 SYGVQD (reference sequence). Trimming removed 3 bases at V and 4 bases at J, with 12 bases between. The CDR3 is 14 residues long. The CDR3 region is CASSEWAGAETQYF. The CDR3 nucleotides are TGCGCCAGCAGTGAATGGGCAGGGGCAGAGACCCAGTACTTC.

This clone was observed once. The chain is built from TRBV19 and TRBJ2-5, with D tentatively TRBD1 (6 bases). This CDR3 is built from 14 residues. Germline-derived CDR1 and CDR2 are LNHDA and SQIVND (reference sequence). Between the trimmed V and J ends, which lost 8 bases and 3 bases, there was a span of 16 bases. For the CDR3, the DNA is TGTGCCAGTTCATCAACAGGGATTGAAGAGACCCAGTACTTC. Protein: CASSSTGIEETQYF.

The V gene is TRBV7-2, the J gene TRBJ2-5, with D perhaps TRBD2 (7 bases). The CDR3 contains 15 residues. Deletions cut 1 base from V and 4 bases from J, with 13 bases between. The germline V gene has CDR1 SGHTA and CDR2 FQGNSA. In DNA form, the CDR3 reads TGTGCCAGCAGCTTAGAAGGGGGGGCCGGAGAGACCCAGTACTTC. Its translation: CASSLEGGAGETQYF. Supplemented by reference TRBV7-2 and TRBJ2-5, the full variable domain reads GAGVSQSPSNKVTEKGKDVELRCDPISGHTALYWYRQSLGQGLEFLIYFQGNSAPDKSGLPSDRFSAERTGGSVSTLTIQRTQQEDSAVYLCASSLEGGAGETQYFGPGTRLLVL.

This clone was seen just once. V and J are TRBV7-9 and TRBJ1-1, with 8 bases matching TRBD1. The CDR3 length is 14 residues. V lost 4 bases to trimming and J lost 5 bases; unmatched junction nucleotides: 6. Germline lookup yields CDR1 SEHNR and CDR2 FQNEAQ (reference sequence). The DNA of the CDR3 is TGTGCCAGCAGCTCAATGACAGGGGAAACTGAAGCTTTCTTT. Its translation is CASSSMTGETEAFF.

The chain recombines TRBV30 with TRBJ2-5; D unclear. V was trimmed by 3 bases and J by 5 bases, leaving 13 bases between them. Germline CDR1 and CDR2: GTSNPN and SVGIG (reference sequence). This CDR3 is 13 amino acids long. The CDR3 region has the DNA TGTGCCTGGAGAGGTGGCAAATTTGAGACCCAGTACTTC. Residues: CAWRGGKFETQYF.

The gene calls are TRBV6-5 and TRBJ2-7, with D uncertain. This CDR3 is built from 15 residues. The V gene lost 6 bases and the J gene lost 6 bases, with 21 bases spanning the gap. In germline, CDR1 is MNHEY, CDR2 SVGAGI. The CDR3 DNA follows: TGTGCCAGCAGCCCCCCTCGGGCAGCCGCACGCGAGCAGTACTTC. Translated, it gives CASSPPRAAAREQYF.

The chain links TRBV4-1 to TRBJ2-5; weak D call: TRBD2 (6 bases). Trimming removed 5 bases from V and 5 bases from J, with 9 bases in between. Germline values: CDR1 MGHRA, CDR2 YSYEKL. CDR3 length: 12 residues. This CDR3 is CASSRLGETQYF. CDR3 coding DNA: TGCGCCAGCAGCAGACTAGGGGAGACCCAGTACTTC.

The rearrangement links TRBV2 to TRBJ1-2; D perhaps matches TRBD1 (6 bases). Germline CDR1 SNHLY, CDR2 FYNNEI. Trimming cost V 6 bases and J 5 bases, with 10 bases left between them. The CDR3 spans 12 residues. The CDR3 spells CASSATGYGYTF. Written as DNA, the CDR3 is TGTGCCAGCAGCGCGACAGGATATGGCTACACCTTC.

V usage is TRBV19 and J usage is TRBJ1-3; a possible D gene is TRBD1 (5 bases). V lost 6 bases to trimming and J lost 0 bases, with 18 bases between them. Per the germline V gene, CDR1 is LNHDA and CDR2 is SQIVND (reference sequence). The CDR3 runs to 17 residues. The CDR3 DNA sequence: TGTGCCAGTAGGGATCTAACCGGGGCCTTCTCTGGAAACACCATATATTTT. Amino acid sequence: CASRDLTGAFSGNTIYF.

This clone was detected only a few times. V is TRBV30 and J is TRBJ1-2; D call uncertain. V was trimmed by 2 bases and J by 2 bases, leaving 6 bases between them. Germline loops: CDR1 GTSNPN, CDR2 SVGIG (reference sequence). This CDR3 spans 12 amino acids. CDR3 coding DNA: TGTGCCTGGAGTCTGATAAACTATGGCTACACCTTC. It translates to CAWSLINYGYTF.

The rearrangement joins TRBV12-5 to TRBJ2-1; D is possibly TRBD2 (6 bases). V dropped 6 bases and J dropped 5 bases, with 20 bases sitting between them. The CDR3 totals 16 residues. The germline CDR1 and CDR2 sequences are LGHNT and FRNRAP. CDR3 nucleotide sequence: TGTGCTAGTGGCAGCGAGACTAGTTTATTCGACAATGAGCAGTTCTTC. Translation gives CASGSETSLFDNEQFF.

The CDR3, as DNA: TGTGCCAGCAGTCCCCAGGCGGTACCCACAGATACGCAGTATTTT. The encoded protein is CASSPQAVPTDTQYF. The chain recombines TRBV6-5 with TRBJ2-3; D not certain. CDR3 size: 15 residues. Germline CDR1 reads MNHEY; CDR2 reads SVGAGI. The V end lost 5 bases, the J end lost 2 bases, and 14 bases lay between the germline ends.

The CDR3: CASSPSLGQGQANTGELFF. The CDR3, as DNA: TGTGCCAGCAGCCCGTCCCTGGGACAGGGCCAAGCGAACACCGGGGAGCTGTTTTTT. The chain couples TRBV9 to TRBJ2-2; 9 bases are a match to TRBD1. The CDR3 sequence is 19 residues long. Losses at the gene ends were 4 bases for V and 0 bases for J; bases not matched to a gene: 13. CDR1 SGDLS and CDR2 YYNGEE come from the germline V gene.

A word on this clone: The junction shows a germline mismatch at one end, possibly a read error. The chain recombines TRBV4-1 with TRBJ2-1; TRBD2 matches 7 bases. The CDR3 extends over 13 amino acids. Per the germline V gene, CDR1 is MGHRA and CDR2 is YSYEKL. The CDR3 reads CASRSYPSGEEFF. Here the CDR3 DNA reads TGCGCCAGCAGATCATACCCTAGCGGTGAGGAGTTCTTC.

The chain has TRBV7-2 and TRBJ2-1; the match to TRBD2 covers 11 bases. J gave up 10 bases and V 5 bases, and 10 bases lay outside the gene matches. The CDR3 sequence is 15 residues long. The germline gives CDR1 SGHTA, CDR2 FQGNSA. CDR3 protein: CASSPLGLAVLEQFF. CDR3 coding DNA: TGTGCCAGCAGCCCCTTGGGACTAGCGGTGTTGGAGCAGTTCTTC. Combining the CDR3 with reference TRBV7-2 and TRBJ2-1 gives the whole variable domain GAGVSQSPSNKVTEKGKDVELRCDPISGHTALYWYRQSLGQGLEFLIYFQGNSAPDKSGLPSDRFSAERTGGSVSTLTIQRTQQEDSAVYLCASSPLGLAVLEQFFGPGTRLTVL.

The rearrangement links TRBV4-2 to TRBJ1-2; D remains unclear. The CDR3 runs 11 residues. Germline V gene sequence: CDR1 LGHNA, CDR2 YNFKEQ. V was clipped by 3 bases and J by 8 bases, with 7 bases between them. Here the CDR3 reads CASSQDEGYTF. The DNA of the CDR3 is TGTGCCAGCAGCCAGGATGAAGGCTACACCTTC.